The 5 T cell receptor beta chains in this list originate from one sample, sequenced in a study of cytomegalovirus exposure and HLA in healthy donors. The PCR made use of 60 Vbeta and 13 Jbeta primers. Only in-frame clones appear in the TCRdb table, and some are missing; sequencing was by immunoSEQ multiplex PCR. The sample has 150,000 to 200,000 clones, around 81% seen once. Sequencing used PBMCs. Receptors originate from a man between 40 and 49 years old in good health and CMV-seronegative.

V is TRBV29-1 and J is TRBJ2-7; tentative D call: TRBD1 (6 bases). With 3 bases removed from V and 6 bases from J, the gap between germline ends came to 15 bases. Germline V gene data show CDR1 as SQVTM and CDR2 as ANQGSEA. This CDR3 region has 13 residues. The CDR3 protein is CSVEPLQGVEQYV. The CDR3 DNA sequence: TGCAGCGTTGAGCCCCTACAGGGTGTCGAGCAGTACGTC.

The gene calls are TRBV11-2 and TRBJ2-5; 12 positions match TRBD2. CDR1 is SGHAT, CDR2 FQNNGV, per germline. Trimming cost V 3 bases and J 3 bases; bases outside gene matches: 5. CDR3 length: 16 residues. CDR3 sequence reads: CASSLKTSGGKETQYF. The CDR3 bases are TGTGCCAGCAGCTTGAAGACTAGCGGGGGTAAAGAGACCCAGTACTTC.

To note about this clone: An end of the junction does not agree with germline; a read error may underlie this. V and J are TRBV7-9 and TRBJ2-7; maybe TRBD1 (6 bases). The CDR3 is 14 amino acids. From germline, CDR1 is SEHNR and CDR2 FQNEAQ (reference sequence). The CDR3 DNA sequence: TGTTCCAGCAGCTTATCGGACAGTGCCTACGAGCAGTACTTC. This gives the protein CSSSLSDSAYEQYF.

DNA of the CDR3: TGTGCCAGCAGCTTTGGGACAGGAGTCGATCAGCCCCAGCATTTT. Translated, it gives CASSFGTGVDQPQHF. The chain joins TRBV5-8 to TRBJ1-5; 8 nucleotides align to TRBD1. Germline assignment: CDR1 SGHTS and CDR2 YDEGEE. The CDR3 has 15 amino acids. J gave up 5 bases and V 2 bases, and 6 bases lay outside the gene matches. Drawing the rest from reference TRBV5-8 and TRBJ1-5, the complete variable domain is EAGVTQSPTHLIKTRGQQATLRCSPISGHTSVYWYQQALGLGLQFLLWYDEGEERNRGNFPPRFSGRQFPNYSSELNVNALELEDSALYLCASSFGTGVDQPQHFGDGTRLSIL.

This clone has just a few counts. The rearrangement links TRBV18 to TRBJ1-1; the match to TRBD1 covers 9 bases. The CDR3 has 15 amino acids. Unmatched junction bases numbered 4, after V lost 3 bases and J lost 2 bases. Germline assignment: CDR1 KGHSH and CDR2 LQKENI. DNA for the CDR3: TGTGCCAGCTCACCGACAGGGGGGAGAAACACTGAAGCTTTCTTT. This codes for CASSPTGGRNTEAFF.